The rows below give T cell receptor beta chains drawn from one sample of a study of response to subunit inactivated influenza vaccine. TCRdb called the RT-PCR reads again in MiXCR, with one record for every CDR3 protein. The table has about 540,000 distinct CDR3 sequences, roughly 25% seen once; the top ten hold 2.5% to 3.5%. This sample was also put to use in a study of T cells expressing NK-cell markers.

The sequences come from CD4+ T cells sorted from PBMCs, collected roughly 13 days after vaccination. These receptors all come from a man between 50 and 59 years old who received an inactivated influenza vaccine. The CDR3 runs from the conserved cysteine through the conserved F or W. Each record gives: CDR3 protein, CDR3 DNA, clone size, V gene, J gene, D gene. A D gene is named only where the DNA matches it firmly. Only part of the rows carry a size: once, few, many, or a class if the clone is expanded.

CAISLGLAGDGYEQYF	TGTGCCATCAGTCTTGGACTAGCGGGAGATGGATACGAGCAGTACTTC	NA	TRBV10-3	TRBJ2-7	TRBD2
CASIRQETQYF	TGTGCCAGCATCAGACAAGAGACCCAGTACTTC	many	TRBV5-5	TRBJ2-5	NA
CASRTTGPSTDTQYF	TGTGCCAGCAGGACCACAGGACCCAGCACAGATACGCAGTATTTT	many	TRBV6-6	TRBJ2-3	NA
CASSIGTGFLYEQYF	TGTGCCAGCAGCATTGGGACGGGATTTCTCTACGAGCAGTACTTC	NA	TRBV7-9	TRBJ2-7	NA
CASSGDSSNTGELFF	TGCGCCAGCAGTGGGGACAGCTCGAACACCGGGGAGCTGTTTTTT	NA	TRBV10-2	TRBJ2-2	TRBD1
CASSEGGAFTDTQYF	TGTGCCAGCAGTGAAGGGGGGGCGTTCACAGATACGCAGTATTTT	few	TRBV25-1	TRBJ2-3	NA
CASSVDRGGPAYEQYF	TGTGCCAGCAGCGTAGATCGGGGAGGCCCGGCCTACGAGCAGTACTTC	NA	TRBV9	TRBJ2-7	NA
CASSPPVGQGNYGYTF	TGTGCCAGCAGCCCTCCGGTGGGACAGGGTAACTATGGCTACACCTTC	NA	TRBV19	TRBJ1-2	TRBD1
CASTVSTYGYTF	TGTGCCAGCACCGTAAGCACCTATGGCTACACCTTC	few	TRBV6-1	TRBJ1-2	NA
CSASPPSSTDTQYF	TGCAGCGCCTCTCCCCCGTCTAGCACAGATACGCAGTATTTT	NA	TRBV29-1	TRBJ2-3	NA